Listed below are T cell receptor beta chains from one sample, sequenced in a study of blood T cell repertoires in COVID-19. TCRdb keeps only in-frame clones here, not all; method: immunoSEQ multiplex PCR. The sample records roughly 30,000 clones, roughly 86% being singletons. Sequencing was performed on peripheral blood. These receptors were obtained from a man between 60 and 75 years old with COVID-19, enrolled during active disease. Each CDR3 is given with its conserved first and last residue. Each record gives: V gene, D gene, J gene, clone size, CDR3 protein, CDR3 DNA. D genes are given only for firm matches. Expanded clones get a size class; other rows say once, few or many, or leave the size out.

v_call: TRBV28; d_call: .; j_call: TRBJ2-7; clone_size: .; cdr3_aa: CASLGAGGTYEQYF; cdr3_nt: TGTGCCAGCCTGGGGGCAGGAGGAACCTACGAGCAGTACTTC
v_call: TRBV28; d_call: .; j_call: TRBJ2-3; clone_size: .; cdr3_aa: CASSLSGTSPDTQYF; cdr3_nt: TGTGCCAGCAGTTTATCAGGAACCTCCCCCGATACGCAGTATTTT
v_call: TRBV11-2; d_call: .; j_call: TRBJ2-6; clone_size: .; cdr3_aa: CASSLGWGASTGANVLTF; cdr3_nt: TGTGCCAGCAGCTTAGGTTGGGGCGCTTCCACTGGGGCCAACGTCCTGACTTTC
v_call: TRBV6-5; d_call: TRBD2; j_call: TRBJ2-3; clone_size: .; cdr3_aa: CVTRRGNTDTQYF; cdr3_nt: TGTGTTACGAGGCGGGGGAACACAGATACGCAGTATTTT
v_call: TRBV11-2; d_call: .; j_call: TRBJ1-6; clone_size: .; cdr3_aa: CASSLNDRAGNSPLHF; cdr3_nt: TGTGCCAGCAGCTTAAATGACCGGGCGGGTAATTCACCCCTCCACTTT
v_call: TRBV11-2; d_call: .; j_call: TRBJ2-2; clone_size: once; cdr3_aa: CASSRTANTGELFF; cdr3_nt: TGTGCCAGCAGCCGGACAGCGAACACCGGGGAGCTGTTTTTT
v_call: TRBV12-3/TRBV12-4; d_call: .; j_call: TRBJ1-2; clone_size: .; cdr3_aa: CASSLKGNYGYTF; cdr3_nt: TGTGCCAGCAGTTTGAAGGGGAACTATGGCTACACCTTC
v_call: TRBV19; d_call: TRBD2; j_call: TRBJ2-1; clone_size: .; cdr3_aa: CASSIALPASGPYNEQFF; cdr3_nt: TGTGCCAGTAGTATAGCCCTACCTGCTAGCGGCCCCTACAATGAGCAGTTCTTC
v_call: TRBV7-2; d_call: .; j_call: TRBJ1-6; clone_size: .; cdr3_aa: CASSFGKGGVSPLHF; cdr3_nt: TGTGCCAGCAGCTTTGGGAAGGGAGGGGTTTCACCCCTCCACTTT
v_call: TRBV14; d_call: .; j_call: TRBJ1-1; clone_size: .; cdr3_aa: CASSRRAGNTEAFF; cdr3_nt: TGTGCCAGCAGCCGGAGGGCGGGTAACACTGAAGCTTTCTTT
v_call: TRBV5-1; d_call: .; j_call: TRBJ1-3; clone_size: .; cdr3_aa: CASSLEGRAYSGNTIYF; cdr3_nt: TGCGCCAGCAGCTTGGAGGGCAGGGCCTACTCTGGAAACACCATATATTTT
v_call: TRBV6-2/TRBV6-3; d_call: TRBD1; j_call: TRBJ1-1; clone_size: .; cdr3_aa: CASSVGTGGPSNTEAFF; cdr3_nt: TGTGCCAGCAGTGTCGGGACAGGGGGGCCATCGAACACTGAAGCTTTCTTT
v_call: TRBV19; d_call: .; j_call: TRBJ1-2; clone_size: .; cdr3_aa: CASSISRDPPGYTF; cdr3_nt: TGTGCCAGTAGTATTTCTCGGGATCCGCCTGGCTACACCTTC
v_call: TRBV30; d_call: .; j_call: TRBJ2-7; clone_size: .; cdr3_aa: CACRTSSSYEQYF; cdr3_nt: TGTGCCTGCCGAACGTCTAGCTCCTACGAGCAGTACTTC
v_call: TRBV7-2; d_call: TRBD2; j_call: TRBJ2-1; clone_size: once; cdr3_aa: CASSSGSGSRYEQFF; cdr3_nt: TGTGCCAGCAGCTCCGGTAGCGGGAGTCGCTATGAGCAGTTCTTC
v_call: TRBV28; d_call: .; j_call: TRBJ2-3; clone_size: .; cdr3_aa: CASSLRTTHDTDTQYF; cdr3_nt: TGTGCCAGCAGTTTAAGGACAACACACGACACAGATACGCAGTATTTT
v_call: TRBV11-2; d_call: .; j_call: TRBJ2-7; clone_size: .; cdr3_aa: CASSPRQVRTYEQYF; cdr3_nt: TGTGCCAGCAGCCCTCGTCAGGTCCGCACCTACGAGCAGTACTTC
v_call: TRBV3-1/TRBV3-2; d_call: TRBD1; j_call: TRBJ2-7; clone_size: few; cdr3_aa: CASGQGVKEQYF; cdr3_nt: TGTGCCAGCGGACAGGGGGTGAAGGAGCAGTACTTC
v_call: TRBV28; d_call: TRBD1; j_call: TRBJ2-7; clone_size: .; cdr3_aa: CASSFPGQGVYEQYF; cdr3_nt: TGTGCCAGCAGTTTCCCGGGACAGGGGGTCTACGAGCAGTACTTC
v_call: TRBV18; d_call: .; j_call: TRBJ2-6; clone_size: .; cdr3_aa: CASSPQGRGISGANVLTF; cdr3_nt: TGTGCCAGCTCACCACAGGGGCGGGGAATCTCTGGGGCCAACGTCCTGACTTTC
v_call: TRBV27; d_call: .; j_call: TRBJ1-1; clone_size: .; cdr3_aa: CASSLGVTGTEAFF; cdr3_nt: TGTGCCAGCAGTTTAGGGGTTACGGGGACTGAAGCTTTCTTT
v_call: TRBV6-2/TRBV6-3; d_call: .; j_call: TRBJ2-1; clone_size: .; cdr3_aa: CASSLDSNSYNEQFF; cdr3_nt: TGTGCCAGCAGTTTAGACAGCAACTCCTACAATGAGCAGTTCTTC
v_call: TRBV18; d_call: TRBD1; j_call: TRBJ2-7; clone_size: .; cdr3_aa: CASSQSQGAAYEQYF; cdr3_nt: TGTGCCAGCTCACAGTCCCAGGGGGCTGCGTACGAGCAGTACTTC
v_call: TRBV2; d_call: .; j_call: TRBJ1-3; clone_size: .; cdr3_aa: CASRDSSQGNTIYF; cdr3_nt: TGTGCCAGCAGGGATAGTTCACAGGGAAACACCATATATTTT
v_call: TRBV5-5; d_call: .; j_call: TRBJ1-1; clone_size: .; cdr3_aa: CASSLDSESRISFF; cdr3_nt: TGTGCCAGCAGCTTGGACTCCGAGAGTAGAATAAGTTTCTTT
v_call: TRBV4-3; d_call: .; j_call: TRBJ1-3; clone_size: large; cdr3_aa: CASSQGQADSGNTIYF; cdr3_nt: TGCGCCAGCAGCCAAGGGCAGGCCGACTCTGGAAACACCATATATTTT
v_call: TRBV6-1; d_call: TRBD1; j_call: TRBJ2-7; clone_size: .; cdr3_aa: CASSKAGQGIGASSYEQYF; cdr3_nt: TGTGCCAGCAGTAAAGCGGGACAGGGTATTGGGGCTAGCTCCTACGAGCAGTACTTC
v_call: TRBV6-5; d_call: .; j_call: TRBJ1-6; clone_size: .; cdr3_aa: CASRMDREFNSPLHF; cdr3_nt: TGTGCCAGCAGGATGGACAGAGAGTTTAATTCACCCCTCCACTTT
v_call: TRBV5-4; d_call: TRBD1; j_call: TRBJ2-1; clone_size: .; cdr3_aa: CASSLDRGLGFF; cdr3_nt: TGTGCCAGCAGCTTGGACAGGGGGCTTGGTTTCTTC
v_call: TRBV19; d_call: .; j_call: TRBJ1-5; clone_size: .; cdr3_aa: CASSILRMGPNNQPQHF; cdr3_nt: TGTGCCAGTAGTATACTCAGGATGGGGCCTAACAATCAGCCCCAGCATTTT
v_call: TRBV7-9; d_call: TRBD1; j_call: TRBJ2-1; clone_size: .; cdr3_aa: CASSLGQGEDNEQFF; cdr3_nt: TGTGCCAGCAGCTTAGGACAGGGTGAAGACAATGAGCAGTTCTTC
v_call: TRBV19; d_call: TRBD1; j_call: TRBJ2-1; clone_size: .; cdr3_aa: CASSQQGMREQFF; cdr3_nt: TGTGCCAGTAGTCAACAGGGGATGCGGGAGCAGTTCTTC
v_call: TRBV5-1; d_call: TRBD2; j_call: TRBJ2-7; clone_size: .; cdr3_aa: CASSLGLAGPSEQYF; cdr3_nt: TGCGCCAGCAGCTTGGGACTAGCGGGACCGAGCGAGCAGTACTTC
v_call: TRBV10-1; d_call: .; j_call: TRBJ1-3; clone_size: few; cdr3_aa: CASSGGGHSGNTIYF; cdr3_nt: TGCGCCAGCAGTGGCGGCGGCCACTCTGGAAACACCATATATTTT
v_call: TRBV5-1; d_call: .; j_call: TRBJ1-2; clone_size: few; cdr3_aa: CASSLATIGHPVYTF; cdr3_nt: TGCGCCAGCAGCTTGGCCACCATCGGACACCCAGTCTACACCTTC